A selection of T cell receptor beta chains follows, all from one sample in a study of long-term antiretroviral therapy in people with HIV. Clones were sequenced by immunoSEQ multiplex PCR, and TCRdb holds only the in-frame ones, with some missing. The repertoire holds roughly 12,000 clones, with roughly 80% as singletons. This specimen consisted of unsorted PBMCs, obtained 1.2 years after starting antiretroviral therapy. The receptors stem from a man aged 35 to 55 with HIV. CDR3s include the opening cysteine and the closing phenylalanine or tryptophan.

>TRBV11-2|TRBJ2-3|15
CASSLGPSYTDTQYF
>TRBV7-2|TRBJ2-1|13
CASSPGLVYEQFF
>TRBV21-1|TRBJ1-2|16
CASRIIIATETYGYTF
>TRBV2|TRBJ2-7|14
CASSEVVSIHEQYF
>TRBV13|TRBJ1-3|15
CASSLGLGSGNTIYF
>TRBV5-1|TRBJ2-3|13
CASSFRDTDTQYF
>TRBV27|TRBJ2-1|11
CASREGNEQFF
>TRBV5-1|TRBJ2-3|13
CASSASIADTQYF
>TRBV6-1|TRBJ2-7|12
CASSDEGREQYF
>TRBV15|TRBJ2-3|16
CATSRDPVPVEDTQYF
>TRBV4-3|TRBJ2-4|18
CASSQDRAATSRKNIQYF
>TRBV6-1|TRBJ2-2|11
CAGRVTGELFF
>TRBV7-2|TRBJ1-1|15
CASSLSPTRNTEAFF
>TRBV6-5|TRBJ2-7|16
CASSSPVTSGGYEQYF
>TRBV11-2|TRBJ1-6|15
CASRFPGPQNSPLHF
>TRBV9|TRBJ1-4|15
CASSARGQGSEKLFF
>TRBV7-9|TRBJ2-7|15
CASSLDRGSSYEQYF
>TRBV4-1|TRBJ2-7|16
CASSQQGAGPPYEQYF
>TRBV29-1|TRBJ1-2|13
CSVSRLSNYGYTF
>TRBV5-1|TRBJ1-1|15
CASSPDRPSATEAFF
>TRBV11-2|TRBJ2-7|13
CASSLWGGHEQYF
>TRBV13|TRBJ2-7|14
CASSSPGLPYEQYF
>TRBV7-2|TRBJ1-2|16
CASSLGAGTTRDGYTF
>TRBV10-3|TRBJ1-6|16
CAISDPWTGNKSPLHF
>TRBV6-4|TRBJ2-7|16
CASSKRDSIISCEQYF
>TRBV9|TRBJ1-2|14
CASSRDGDFYGYTF
>TRBV30|TRBJ1-4|13
CAWARDPGEKLFF
>TRBV6-1|TRBJ2-7|12
CASSEVGYEQYF
>TRBV18|TRBJ2-6|17
CASSPLTGGAGANVLTF
>TRBV27|TRBJ1-2|16
CASSFDRALGKYGYTF
>TRBV14|TRBJ2-7|13
CASSLHQVYEQYF
>TRBV2|TRBJ1-2|16
CASSVSVEDSFYGYTF
>TRBV27|TRBJ2-7|17
CASTPLAGGLSSYEQYF
>TRBV7-9|TRBJ2-1|16
CASSLTAGTGGNEQFF
>TRBV9|TRBJ2-7|17
CASSVGGQTITSGEQYF
>TRBV11-2|TRBJ1-1|15
CASSSDRGSNTEAFF
>TRBV19|TRBJ1-2|15
CASSIFTGEVGGYTF
>TRBV28|TRBJ1-5|16
CASSQNEGYSNQPQHF
>TRBV11-2|TRBJ2-7|16
CASILLGSHKTYEQYF
>TRBV6-4|TRBJ2-7|15
CASSEVGGSLYEQYF
>TRBV5-1|TRBJ2-5|17
CASSSGIGAAYQETQYF
>TRBV7-8|TRBJ1-2|13
CASSRDSLIGYTF
>TRBV19|TRBJ2-7|12
CASRDRSYEQYF
>TRBV11-2|TRBJ2-1|13
CASSNRQGIEQFF
>TRBV11-2|TRBJ1-5|13
CASSPWGNQPQHF